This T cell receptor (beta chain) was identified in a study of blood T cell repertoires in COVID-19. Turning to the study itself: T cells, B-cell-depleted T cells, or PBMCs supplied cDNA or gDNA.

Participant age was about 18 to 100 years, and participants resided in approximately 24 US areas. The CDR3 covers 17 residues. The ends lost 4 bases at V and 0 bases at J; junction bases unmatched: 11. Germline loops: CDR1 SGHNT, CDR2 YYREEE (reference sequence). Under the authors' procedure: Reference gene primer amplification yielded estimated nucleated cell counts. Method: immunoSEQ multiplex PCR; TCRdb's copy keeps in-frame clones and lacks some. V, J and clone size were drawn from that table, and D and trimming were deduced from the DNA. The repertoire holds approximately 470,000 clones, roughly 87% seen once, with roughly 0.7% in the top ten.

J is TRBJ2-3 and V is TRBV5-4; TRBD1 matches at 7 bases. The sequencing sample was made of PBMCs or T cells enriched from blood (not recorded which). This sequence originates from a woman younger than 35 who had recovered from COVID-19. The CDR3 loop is CASSLGTTGPSTDTQYF. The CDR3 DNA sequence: TGTGCCAGCAGCCTCGGAACGACAGGGCCTAGCACAGATACGCAGTATTTT.